These 24 T cell receptor beta chains share one sample of origin, sequenced in a study of T cells in localized non-small cell lung cancer. Method: immunoSEQ multiplex PCR; TCRdb's copy keeps in-frame clones and lacks some. This table holds roughly 14,000 clones, 80% to 85% found once. The sample was peripheral blood, taken before any cancer treatment. These receptors were obtained from a female donor of 60 years or more with stage I squamous cell lung carcinoma.

The rearrangement joins TRBV4-3 to TRBJ2-5; D could derive from TRBD1 or TRBD2 (6 bases each). The CDR3 runs to 15 residues. The germline V gene encodes CDR1 LGHNA and CDR2 YSLEER. V was cut by 4 bases and J by 5 bases, with 17 bases left in between. The CDR3 region has the DNA TGCGCCAGCAGCCCACTCCCGGGGGCGGGGGAGACCCAGTACTTC. Translation: CASSPLPGAGETQYF.

The V and J genes are TRBV6-5 and TRBJ1-2, with D maybe TRBD1 (6 bases). V was clipped by 6 bases and J by 4 bases, with 9 bases between them. In germline, CDR1 is MNHEY, CDR2 SVGAGI. This CDR3 region has 12 residues. CDR3 loop: CASRQGIYGYTF. The CDR3 DNA is TGTGCCAGCAGACAGGGAATCTATGGCTACACCTTC.

The chain recombines TRBV15 with TRBJ2-5; D remains unclear. V was clipped by 0 bases and J by 2 bases, with 7 bases between them. Germline values: CDR1 LNHNV, CDR2 YYDKDF (reference sequence). This CDR3 has 14 residues. The CDR3 spells CATSRDQQQETQYF. In DNA, the CDR3 is TGTGCCACCAGCAGAGATCAACAGCAAGAGACCCAGTACTTC.

The chain is built from TRBV27 and TRBJ1-6, with 7 bases identical to TRBD1. The germline V gene encodes CDR1 MNHEY and CDR2 SMNVEV (reference sequence). V was clipped by 7 bases and J by 10 bases; unmatched bases: 10. The CDR3 has 14 residues. DNA of the CDR3: TGTGCCAGCACCAGACAGGGTAATGGATCACCCCTCCACTTT. Protein: CASTRQGNGSPLHF.

The J gene is TRBJ1-1, the V gene TRBV5-6; no reliable D call. Trimming left V 3 bases short and J 0 bases short, with 15 bases between. Germline loops: CDR1 SGHDT, CDR2 YYEEEE. This CDR3 spans 16 amino acids. CDR3 in amino acids: CASSSFLDGLNTEAFF. The CDR3 region has the DNA TGTGCCAGCAGCTCTTTTTTGGACGGACTGAACACTGAAGCTTTCTTT. Using reference TRBV5-6 and TRBJ1-1 for the parts outside the CDR3, the full variable domain is DAGVTQSPTHLIKTRGQQVTLRCSPKSGHDTVSWYQQALGQGPQFIFQYYEEEERQRGNFPDRFSGHQFPNYSSELNVNALLLGDSALYLCASSSFLDGLNTEAFFGQGTRLTVV.

This chain joins TRBV5-1 and TRBJ1-2; D gene unclear. Looked up from germline, CDR1 is SGHRS and CDR2 is YFSETQ. The CDR3 sequence is 13 residues long. Trimming pared 0 bases from V and 8 bases from J, leaving 11 bases between. The CDR3 loop is CASSLEGGHGYTF. CDR3 bases: TGCGCCAGCAGCTTGGAGGGAGGCCACGGCTACACCTTC.

This clone has a single count. The chain joins TRBV2 to TRBJ2-2, with no clear D. The CDR3 covers 14 residues. V lost 4 bases to trimming and J lost 0 bases, with 6 bases between them. The germline V gene has CDR1 SNHLY and CDR2 FYNNEI. In DNA, the CDR3 is TGTGCCAGCAGTGGGCGGCCGAACACCGGGGAGCTGTTTTTT. Translating it yields CASSGRPNTGELFF. Combining the CDR3 with reference TRBV2 and TRBJ2-2 gives the whole variable domain EPEVTQTPSHQVTQMGQEVILRCVPISNHLYFYWYRQILGQKVEFLVSFYNNEISEKSEIFDDQFSVERPDGSNFTLKIRSTKLEDSAMYFCASSGRPNTGELFFGEGSRLTVL.

This clone was seen once. This chain joins TRBV18 and TRBJ2-5; D is perhaps TRBD2 (6 bases). Between the trimmed V and J ends, which lost 3 bases and 3 bases, there was a span of 8 bases. This CDR3 has 13 residues. Germline-derived CDR1 and CDR2 are KGHSH and LQKENI. The CDR3 DNA is TGTGCCAGCTCACCGCGGGGCGAAGAGACCCAGTACTTC. Protein product: CASSPRGEETQYF.

This clone has only a few counts. The rearrangement joins TRBV25-1 to TRBJ1-2; the D gene is possibly TRBD1 (5 bases). The CDR3 contains 16 residues. The germline CDR1 and CDR2 sequences are MGHDK and SYGVNS. V shed 4 bases and J shed 6 bases, with 21 bases lying between them. The CDR3: CASSGGGSRGRHGYTF. In nucleotides, the CDR3 is TGTGCCAGCAGTGGCGGGGGGAGCCGGGGCAGACATGGCTACACCTTC.

The rearrangement links TRBV19 to TRBJ2-5, with 8 bases that match TRBD2. CDR1 is LNHDA and CDR2 is SQIVND in the germline V gene (reference sequence). Germline trimming cut 1 base from V and 9 bases from J; bases unmatched to any gene: 7. This CDR3 is built from 14 residues. The CDR3 DNA is TGTGCCAGTAGTATAGGGCAGCCCGGGGGGGCCCAGTACTTC. This encodes CASSIGQPGGAQYF. Drawing the rest from reference TRBV19 and TRBJ2-5, the complete variable domain is DGGITQSPKYLFRKEGQNVTLSCEQNLNHDAMYWYRQDPGQGLRLIYYSQIVNDFQKGDIAEGYSVSREKKESFPLTVTSAQKNPTAFYLCASSIGQPGGAQYFGPGTRLLVL.

The rearrangement joins TRBV2 to TRBJ1-1; D remains ambiguous. CDR3 length: 13 residues. The germline CDR1 and CDR2 sequences are SNHLY and FYNNEI. V was cut by 8 bases and J by 4 bases, with 14 bases left in between. The CDR3 loop is CASGRLSLTEAFF. The CDR3 coding sequence is TGTGCCAGCGGCCGCTTGTCTCTCACTGAAGCTTTCTTT.

The rearrangement uses TRBV5-5 and TRBJ1-1; D possibly corresponds to TRBD1 (5 bases). Germline V gene lookup returns CDR1 SGHKS and CDR2 YYEKEE (reference sequence). V shed 2 bases and J shed 4 bases, with 15 bases lying between them. CDR3 length: 15 residues. CDR3 nucleotides: TGTGCCAGCAGCTTAAGTTCGGGAAGGGGCACTGAAGCTTTCTTT. Encoded protein: CASSLSSGRGTEAFF.

The chain recombines TRBV10-1 with TRBJ1-2, with D perhaps TRBD1 (5 bases). The V end lost 4 bases, the J end lost 8 bases, and 14 bases lay between the germline ends. CDR1 WNHNN and CDR2 SYGVQD come from the germline V gene (reference sequence). The CDR3 sequence is 13 residues long. DNA for the CDR3: TGCGCCAGCAGTGCAGACAGCTCCGGCGGCTACACCTTC. Translated, it gives CASSADSSGGYTF.

The chain employs TRBV2 and TRBJ1-2; the D gene is possibly TRBD1 (5 bases). In germline, CDR1 is SNHLY, CDR2 FYNNEI. V lost 4 bases to trimming and J lost 2 bases, with 11 bases between them. The CDR3 totals 14 residues. The CDR3 here is CASSGKGANYGYTF. In DNA form, the CDR3 reads TGTGCCAGCAGTGGGAAAGGGGCGAACTATGGCTACACCTTC.

The table lists this clone with a count of one. This chain's CDR3 is CASSLQGASGTEAFF. CDR3 coding DNA: TGCGCCAGCAGCCTACAGGGGGCGAGTGGAACTGAAGCTTTCTTT. This chain connects TRBV4-3 to TRBJ1-1; 9 nucleotides match TRBD1. CDR3 length equals 15 residues. Germline CDR1 reads LGHNA; CDR2 reads YSLEER. The V gene end was trimmed by 4 bases and the J gene end by 5 bases; junction bases not matched to a gene: 8.

V gene TRBV4-1 combines with J gene TRBJ2-3, with 9 bases aligning to TRBD2. Losses at the gene ends were 8 bases for V and 2 bases for J; bases not matched to a gene: 14. Per germline, CDR1 MGHRA and CDR2 YSYEKL. The CDR3 is 17 amino acids. This CDR3 reads CASQALIAGVFTDTQYF. The CDR3 nucleotides are TGCGCCAGCCAAGCTCTTATAGCGGGGGTGTTCACAGATACGCAGTATTTT.

The chain is built from TRBV5-1 and TRBJ1-1, with 7 bases aligning to TRBD1. The germline V gene has CDR1 SGHRS and CDR2 YFSETQ. The CDR3 is made up of 14 amino acids. With 4 bases clipped from V and 0 bases from J, the junction kept 3 bases outside the gene matches. CDR3 nucleotides: TGCGCCAGCAGCGGACAGGACATGAACACTGAAGCTTTCTTT. Its protein is CASSGQDMNTEAFF. The variable domain in full, with the rest retrieved from reference TRBV5-1 and TRBJ1-1, is KAGVTQTPRYLIKTRGQQVTLSCSPISGHRSVSWYQQTPGQGLQFLFEYFSETQRNKGNFPGRFSGRQFSNSRSEMNVSTLELGDSALYLCASSGQDMNTEAFFGQGTRLTVV.

The J gene is TRBJ1-1, the V gene TRBV7-6; D possibly corresponds to TRBD1 (5 bases). Trimming removed 6 bases from V and 1 base from J, with 12 bases in between. CDR3 length: 14 residues. Looked up from germline, CDR1 is SGHVS and CDR2 is FNYEAQ. CDR3 in amino acids: CASSPQQENTEAFF. As DNA, the CDR3 is TGTGCCAGCAGTCCCCAACAGGAGAACACTGAAGCTTTCTTT.

This chain joins TRBV5-1 and TRBJ2-7, with D tentatively TRBD1 (7 bases). Deletions cut 3 bases from V and 1 base from J, with 14 bases between. The CDR3 loop spans 15 amino acids. Germline V gene lookup returns CDR1 SGHRS and CDR2 YFSETQ. CDR3 sequence: CASSWGDSKSYEQYF. The CDR3 bases are TGCGCCAGCAGCTGGGGGGACAGTAAATCCTACGAGCAGTACTTC.

This clone was seen a few times. CDR3 residues: CASSYGWISYNEQFF. The CDR3 coding sequence is TGCGCCAGCAGTTATGGGTGGATTTCCTACAATGAGCAGTTCTTC. The V and J genes are TRBV5-1 and TRBJ2-1; D is undetermined. This CDR3 has 15 residues. Trimming shortened V by 5 bases and J by 1 base, and 13 bases separated the two germline ends. CDR1 is SGHRS, CDR2 YFSETQ, per germline.

The chain is built from TRBV15 and TRBJ2-2; TRBD2 matches at 11 bases. The CDR3 covers 17 residues. With 2 bases clipped from V and 1 base from J, the junction kept 3 bases outside the gene matches. Germline lookup yields CDR1 LNHNV and CDR2 YYDKDF (reference sequence). CDR3 loop: CATSRSGLAGNTGELFF. The CDR3 DNA reads TGTGCCACCAGCAGAAGTGGACTAGCGGGGAACACCGGGGAGCTGTTTTTT.

This chain connects TRBV28 to TRBJ2-4, with a possible D match to TRBD1 (5 bases). Trimming stripped 2 bases from V and 6 bases from J, with 11 bases between. The CDR3 is 14 residues long. CDR1 is MDHEN and CDR2 is SYDVKM in the germline V gene. The DNA for the CDR3 is TGTGCCAGCAGTTTAAGACAGACGGCAAACATTCAGTACTTC. It codes for CASSLRQTANIQYF.

This sequence joins TRBV5-8 and TRBJ1-5; TRBD1 aligns across 9 bases. V gave up 4 bases and J gave up 3 bases; unmatched junction bases: 5. CDR3 size: 15 residues. Germline V lookup: CDR1 SGHTS, CDR2 YDEGEE. For the CDR3, the DNA is TGTGCCAGCAGCACCGGACAGGGGATCAATCAGCCCCAGCATTTT. It is translated as CASSTGQGINQPQHF.

In this sample, this clone turned up a few times. V and J are TRBV29-1 and TRBJ2-7; D is perhaps TRBD1 (6 bases). With 2 bases removed from V and 6 bases from J, the gap between germline ends came to 17 bases. Germline V gene data show CDR1 as SQVTM and CDR2 as ANQGSEA. The CDR3 totals 14 residues. The CDR3 bases are TGCAGCGTTGAACGTCGCCAGGGGACGCGCGAGCAGTACTTC. As protein: CSVERRQGTREQYF.